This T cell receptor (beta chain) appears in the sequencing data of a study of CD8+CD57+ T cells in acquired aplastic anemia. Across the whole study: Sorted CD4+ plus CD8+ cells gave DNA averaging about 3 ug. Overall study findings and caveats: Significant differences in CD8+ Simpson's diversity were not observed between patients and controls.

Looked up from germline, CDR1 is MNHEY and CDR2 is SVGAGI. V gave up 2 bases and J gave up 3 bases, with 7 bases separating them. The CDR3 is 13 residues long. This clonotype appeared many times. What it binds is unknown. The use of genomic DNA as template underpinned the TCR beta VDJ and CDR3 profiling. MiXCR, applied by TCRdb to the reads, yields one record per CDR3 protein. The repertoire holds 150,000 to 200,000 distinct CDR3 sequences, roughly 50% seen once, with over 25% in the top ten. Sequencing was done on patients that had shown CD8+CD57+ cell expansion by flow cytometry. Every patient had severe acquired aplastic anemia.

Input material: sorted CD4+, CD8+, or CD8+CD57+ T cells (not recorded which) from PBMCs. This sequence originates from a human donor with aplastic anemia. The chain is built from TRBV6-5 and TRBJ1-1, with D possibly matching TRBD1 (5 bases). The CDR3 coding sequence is TGTGCCAGCAGTTACGGGGGGGACACTGAAGCTTTCTTT. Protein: CASSYGGDTEAFF.